This T cell receptor beta chain appears in the sequencing data of a study of neurological immune-mediated disorders (dated by TCRdb to 2018 to 2020). Broadly, across the study: Using UMI-based sequencing, the study compared peripheral blood TCR-beta repertoires from patients with HTLV-I-associated myelopathy (HAM/TSP), patients with multiple sclerosis, and healthy controls. The 95 to 120 TCR-beta libraries included longitudinal samples, technical triplicates and paired sorted CD4+ and CD8+ T-cell subsets alongside PBMC samples. The cohort was made up of approximately 65 subjects, consisting of some 14 HAM/TSP patients, some 34 multiple sclerosis patients and some 20 healthy controls.

Healthy controls were blood bank volunteers in Maryland, USA. For the unsorted PBMC libraries, 2 million PBMCs were stored in RNAlater at -80 degrees C until RNA extraction and were used to generate the libraries. Peripheral blood was subjected to Ficoll-Hypaque density gradient centrifugation to isolate PBMCs, which were then cryopreserved in liquid nitrogen. Here is what the overall study found, with its caveats: TCR clonal expansion was highest in HAM/TSP patients and lowest in MS patients, with MS patients falling below even healthy controls. No identical CDR3 amino acid sequences were found to be shared among expanded clones across subjects, suggesting that TCR-beta repertoires were private in all groups.

This clonotype was seen repeatedly, ten times or more. Its recognized antigen is unknown. No quality values exist for individual bases; no much larger clone is one base distant. cDNA was synthesized by template-switch 5'RACE using a primer carrying a 10-nucleotide random unique molecular identifier by which each TCR transcript was tagged. Every sequencing run covered 15-18 subjects and yielded more than 160 million TCR-beta sequences. The RNeasy kit was used to extract total RNA. The KAPA Real-time Library Amplification kit was used to amplify TCR-beta VDJ regions with primers for the TCR constant region and the 5'RACE anchor. Sample indexes and Illumina adaptors were added in a first PCR, after which library yield was increased in a second PCR. After Ampure bead purification, the roughly 650 bp TCR product was size-selected on a 2% E-gel SizeSelection system. Before pooling, library quality was assessed on a Bioanalyzer, concentration was determined with Qubit, and library quantification was performed with the Kapa Library Quantification kit. Paired-end 2 x 150 bp sequencing of the libraries was performed on an Illumina HiSeq 2500. To increase sequence diversity, roughly 24-31% phiX was spiked into each library pool. The authors' analysis ran thus. The UMI-based MiGEC pipeline processed quality-filtered reads and removed over 75% of raw TCR sequences during error correction. IMGT germline references were used for alignment of VDJ genes, and clonotypes were defined by a unique CDR3 amino acid sequence together with V-J genes. Clonal expansion, Shannon diversity and CDR3 relatedness were evaluated with VDJtools (CalcPairwiseDistances, ClusterSamples), while phylogenetic trees were built in CLCbio workbench. Expanded clones were defined as having at least 8 unique UMIs, based on coefficient-of-variation modelling across technical triplicates. In TCRdb, the public reads were trimmed at Q25 with fastp and aligned with MiXCR, with productive beta chains retained. When rows share a CDR3 protein, they turn into one entry using the most common DNA and genes. Clone size and V and J calls follow TCRdb, not the original study. This sample lists 60,000 or so distinct CDR3 sequences; approximately 10% were detected once. Approximately 2% of the sample rests with the top ten.

At the junction V is shortened by 0 bases and J by 3 bases, with 8 bases in between. Taken from the germline V gene, the CDR1 and CDR2 loops are LGHNA and YSLEER. The CDR3, cysteine through phenylalanine, is 14 amino acids long. The entry retains the CDR3 DNA only, 42 bases that are in frame from base 1. The sequence derives from a man between 60 and 70 years old in good health. The chain couples TRBV4-3 to TRBJ1-2; a confident D gene designation cannot be given. Sequences were obtained from PBMCs. This receptor carries the CDR3 CASSQDLGDYGYTF. In nucleotide form, the sequence is TGCGCCAGCAGCCAAGATCTGGGAGACTATGGCTACACCTTC.